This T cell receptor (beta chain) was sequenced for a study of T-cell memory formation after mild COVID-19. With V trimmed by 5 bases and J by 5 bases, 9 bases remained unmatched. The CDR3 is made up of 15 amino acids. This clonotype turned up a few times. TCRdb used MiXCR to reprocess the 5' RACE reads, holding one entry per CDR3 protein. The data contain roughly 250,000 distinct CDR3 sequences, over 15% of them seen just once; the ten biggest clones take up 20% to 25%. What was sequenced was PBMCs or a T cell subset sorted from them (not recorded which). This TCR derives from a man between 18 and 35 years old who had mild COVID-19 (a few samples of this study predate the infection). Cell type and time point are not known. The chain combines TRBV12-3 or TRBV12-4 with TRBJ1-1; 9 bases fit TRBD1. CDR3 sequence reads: CASSLSGTGRTEAFF. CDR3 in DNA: TGTGCCAGCAGTCTATCCGGGACAGGGAGGACTGAAGCTTTCTTT.